This TCR beta chain was captured by sequencing in a study of cytomegalovirus exposure and HLA in healthy donors. Study information: The 120 validation repertoires used the same platform as the roughly 720 first-cohort repertoires (as reported by a later analysis).

Study conclusions and caveats: As was reported, the classifier diagnosed cytomegalovirus status with high specificity and sensitivity. In vitro testing confirmed a few CMV-associated chains as specific for CMV antigens. Cytomegalovirus association was listed for around 170 TCR beta chains.

Profiled with immunoSEQ multiplex PCR; TCRdb holds only in-frame clones, not every one. Among about 110,000 clones listed, roughly 86% were seen once. V was clipped by 10 bases and J by 4 bases; unmatched bases: 8. The CDR3 is made up of 13 amino acids. Germline V gene data show CDR1 as MNHEY and CDR2 as SMNVEV (reference sequence). This clone was observed a handful of times. The antigen is not known. The clonotype was recovered from a woman between 18 and 29 years old in good health and CMV-seronegative. This chain links TRBV27 with TRBJ1-2; 8 nucleotides match TRBD1. Input material: PBMCs. Here the CDR3 DNA reads TGTGCCACCGGAAAGACAGGGGCCTATGGCTACACCTTC. It translates to CATGKTGAYGYTF.